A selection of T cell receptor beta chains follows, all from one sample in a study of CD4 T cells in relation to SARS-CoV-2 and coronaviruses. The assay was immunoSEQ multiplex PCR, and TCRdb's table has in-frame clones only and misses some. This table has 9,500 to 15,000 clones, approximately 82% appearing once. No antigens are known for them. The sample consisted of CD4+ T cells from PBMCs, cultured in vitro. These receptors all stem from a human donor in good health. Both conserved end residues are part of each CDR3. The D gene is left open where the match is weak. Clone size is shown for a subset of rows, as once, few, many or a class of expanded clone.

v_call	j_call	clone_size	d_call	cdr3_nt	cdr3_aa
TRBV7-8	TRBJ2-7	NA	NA	TGTGCCAGCAGCTTAGAACGCCTATACGAGCAGTACTTC	CASSLERLYEQYF
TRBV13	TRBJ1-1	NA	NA	TGTGCCAGCAGCCTATGGATGATGAACACTGAAGCTTTCTTT	CASSLWMMNTEAFF
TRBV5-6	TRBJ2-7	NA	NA	TGTGCCAGCAGCTTGGGGGTCGGGGCCTACGAGCAGTACTTC	CASSLGVGAYEQYF
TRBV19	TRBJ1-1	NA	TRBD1	TGTGTCCTGGACAGGGCTGAAGCTTTCTTT	CVLDRAEAFF
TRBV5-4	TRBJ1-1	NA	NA	TGTGCCAGCAGCTTGGGAATAGGACAGCAGAACACTGAAGCTTTCTTT	CASSLGIGQQNTEAFF
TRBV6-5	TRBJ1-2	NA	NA	TGTGCCAGCAGTTATATGGGGGGCTACACCTTC	CASSYMGGYTF
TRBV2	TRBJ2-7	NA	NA	TGTGCCAGCAGTGACGGGACGCGGGGCAACGAGCAGTACTTC	CASSDGTRGNEQYF
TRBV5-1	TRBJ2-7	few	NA	TGCGCCAGCAGCTTGGCGCCGGGGACGGGATACTACGAGCAGTACTTC	CASSLAPGTGYYEQYF
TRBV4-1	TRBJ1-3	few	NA	TGCGCCAGCAGCCAAGCCAGGGATGGAAACACCATATATTTT	CASSQARDGNTIYF
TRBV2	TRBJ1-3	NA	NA	TGTGCCAGCAGTGGTGGTTGGTCTGGAAACACCATATATTTT	CASSGGWSGNTIYF
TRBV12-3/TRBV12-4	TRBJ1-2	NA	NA	TGTGCCAGCAGTAAGGAGGCCAGGGGCGGCTACACCTTC	CASSKEARGGYTF
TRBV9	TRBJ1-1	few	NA	TGTGCCAGCAGCGTAGACGGAATGAACACTGAAGCTTTCTTT	CASSVDGMNTEAFF
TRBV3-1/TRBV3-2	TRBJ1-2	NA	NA	TGTGCCAGCAGCGAGGGAAGGAACTATGGCTACACCTTC	CASSEGRNYGYTF
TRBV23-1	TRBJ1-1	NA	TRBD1	TGCGCCAGCAGTCGGGACAGACAAACACTACTTGAAGCTTTCTTT	CASSRDRQTLLEAFF
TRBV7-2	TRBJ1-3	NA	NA	TGTGCCAGCAGCCTAGGATGGGGCCCCGCTGGAAACACCATATATTTT	CASSLGWGPAGNTIYF
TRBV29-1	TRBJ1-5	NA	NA	TGCAGCGTTGAACTCGGTTACAATCAGCCCCAGCATTTT	CSVELGYNQPQHF
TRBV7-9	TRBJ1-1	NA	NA	TGTGCCAGCAGCTCAGAGGGGGTGACTGAAGCTTTCTTT	CASSSEGVTEAFF
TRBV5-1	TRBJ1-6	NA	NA	TGCGCCAGCAGCTTAGAGGGATCCTCGAATAATTCACCCCTCCACTTT	CASSLEGSSNNSPLHF
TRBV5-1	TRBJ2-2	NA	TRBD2	TGCGCCAGCAGCTTGGCCCGGTCAGCGGGGGGCTATAACACCGGGGAGCTGTTTTTT	CASSLARSAGGYNTGELFF
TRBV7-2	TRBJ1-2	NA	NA	TGTGCCAGCAGCTGGGAGGGGAACTATGGCTACACCTTC	CASSWEGNYGYTF
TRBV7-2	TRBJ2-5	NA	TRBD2	TGTGCCAGCAGCCAGGGACTAGCTGGGGAGACCCAGTACTTC	CASSQGLAGETQYF
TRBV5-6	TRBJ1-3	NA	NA	TGTGCCAGCAGCACACAGGGTATAATCAACACCATATATTTT	CASSTQGIINTIYF
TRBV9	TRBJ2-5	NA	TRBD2	TGTGCCAGCAGCGTAGGAGGGACGGGGAGGGGAGAGACCCAGTACTTC	CASSVGGTGRGETQYF
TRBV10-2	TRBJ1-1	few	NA	TGCGCCAGCAGTGAAGAGCCCAACACTGAAGCTTTCTTT	CASSEEPNTEAFF
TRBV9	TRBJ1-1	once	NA	TGTGCCAGCAGCGTAGCTTCAAGGTTAGACATGAACACTGAAGCTTTCTTT	CASSVASRLDMNTEAFF
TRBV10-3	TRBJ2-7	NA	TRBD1	TGTGCCACCTTTGAGGGGGCTTTACCCTACGAGCAGTACTTC	CATFEGALPYEQYF
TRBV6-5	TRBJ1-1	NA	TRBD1	TGTGCCAGCAGTTCTCGACAGGGGGGTGAAGCTTTCTTT	CASSSRQGGEAFF